These T cell receptor beta chains were read from a single sample in a study of CD8+CD57+ T cells in acquired aplastic anemia. TCRdb analysed the reads with MiXCR anew, one entry per CDR3 protein. The sample holds around 200,000 distinct CDR3 sequences; roughly 56% are singletons and the top ten take about 15%. Sequencing used sorted CD4+, CD8+, or CD8+CD57+ T cells (not recorded which) from PBMCs. The receptors were sampled from a human donor in good health, serving as a control. CDR3s include the opening cysteine and the closing phenylalanine or tryptophan. D genes are given only for firm matches. The size field is filled for only some rows; it gives once, few, many or a size class.

TRBJ2-7	TRBV19	TRBD2	-	TGTGCCACCGGACTAGCGGGATCCGGGGTGGGCGAGCAGTACTTC	CATGLAGSGVGEQYF
TRBJ1-2	TRBV7-2	-	-	TGTGCCAGCAGCTCCGGAACAGACTATGGCCACACCTTC	CASSSGTDYGHTF
TRBJ1-1	TRBV2	-	once	TGTGCCAGCAGTGAAACCCTTGGTGGACTTTCGGTAGCTTTCTTT	CASSETLGGLSVAFF
TRBJ2-3	TRBV10-3	TRBD1	-	TGTGCCATCAGTCAGGGGGACCAGGGAGATACGCAGTATTTT	CAISQGDQGDTQYF
TRBJ2-1	TRBV10-3	-	-	TGTGCCATCGAACGGGGAGACAATGAGCAGTTCTTC	CAIERGDNEQFF
TRBJ1-1	TRBV19	-	many	TGTGCCAGTAGTATCGCGAGGGATGGCACTGAAGCTTTCTTT	CASSIARDGTEAFF
TRBJ1-2	TRBV30	TRBD1	-	TGTGCCACCTCCGGACAGGGCGGGGGTGGCTACACCTTC	CATSGQGGGGYTF
TRBJ1-2	TRBV5-1	-	many	TGCGCCAGCAGGGCTGGGGCAGGGACAAACTATGGCTACACCTTC	CASRAGAGTNYGYTF
TRBJ2-7	TRBV6-2/TRBV6-3	-	many	TGTGCCAGCACCTTACATAGGGGTACCTACGAGCAGTACTTC	CASTLHRGTYEQYF
TRBJ1-1	TRBV6-1	TRBD1	many	TGTGCCAGCAGCGCCTGGGGACAGGGAAACACTGAAGCTTTCTTT	CASSAWGQGNTEAFF
TRBJ1-1	TRBV7-2	-	few	TGTGCCAGCAGCCTACACCAGAACACTGAAGCTTTCTTT	CASSLHQNTEAFF
TRBJ2-3	TRBV19	TRBD1	-	TGTGCCAGTAGTACTCCGGGACAGGGGGCTGGTACGCAGTATTTT	CASSTPGQGAGTQYF
TRBJ1-2	TRBV7-9	TRBD1	many	TGTGCCAGCAGCCCCAAAGACAGGGAAAACTATGGCTACACCTTC	CASSPKDRENYGYTF
TRBJ2-3	TRBV5-1	-	-	TGCGCCAGCAGAGAAACTAGCAGGTCACGGGATACGCAGTATTTT	CASRETSRSRDTQYF
TRBJ2-5	TRBV5-1	-	many	TGCGCCAGCAGCCCGCCGGGAACGGAGACCCAGTACTTC	CASSPPGTETQYF
TRBJ2-3	TRBV25-1	-	-	TGTGCCAGCAGCTTCACAGACTCCGTCACAGATACGCAGTATTTT	CASSFTDSVTDTQYF
TRBJ2-1	TRBV24-1	-	-	TGTGCCACCAGTGATTTAGAGGGCTCCTACAATGAGCAGTTCTTC	CATSDLEGSYNEQFF
TRBJ1-4	TRBV12-3/TRBV12-4	TRBD1	few	TGTGCCAGCAGCTCGTCAGGGGGCGAAAAACTGTTTTTT	CASSSSGGEKLFF
TRBJ1-1	TRBV18	-	-	TGTGCCAGCTCACCAAATTCCGGGGGCCGCGACGCTGAAGCTTTCTTT	CASSPNSGGRDAEAFF
TRBJ1-5	TRBV9	TRBD1	many	TGTGCCAGCAGCTTAACAGGGGGCCATCAGCCCCAGCATTTT	CASSLTGGHQPQHF
TRBJ1-4	TRBV20-1	-	many	TGCAGTGCTAGAGATCAGGGAAAGGAAAAACTGTTTTTT	CSARDQGKEKLFF
TRBJ1-1	TRBV2	TRBD1	many	TGTGCCAGCAGAGGACAGGGGGCAGGCACTGAAGCTTTCTTT	CASRGQGAGTEAFF
TRBJ2-2	TRBV7-9	TRBD2	-	TGTGCCAGCAGCCCCACTCCTAGCGGGAGCGGGGAGCTGTTTTTT	CASSPTPSGSGELFF
TRBJ1-5	TRBV12-3/TRBV12-4	-	few	TGTGCCAGCAGTTTCTCCAGGGGTCAGCCCCAGCATTTT	CASSFSRGQPQHF
TRBJ2-3	TRBV19	TRBD2	-	TGTGCCAGTAACCCCGGGACTCCCTCTGAGCGGGGTACGCAGTATTTT	CASNPGTPSERGTQYF
TRBJ2-3	TRBV9	-	-	TGTGCCAGCAGCGCGGATAACAGGGTGAGCACAGATACGCAGTATTTT	CASSADNRVSTDTQYF
TRBJ1-5	TRBV19	TRBD1	many	TGTGCCAGTAGGCCGGGACAGGGAATTGGCAATCAGCCCCAGCATTTT	CASRPGQGIGNQPQHF
TRBJ2-4	TRBV29-1	-	many	TGCAGCGTTGTACTGGCGGGCGTTGAAAACATTCAGTACTTC	CSVVLAGVENIQYF
TRBJ2-2	TRBV24-1	TRBD2	-	TGTGCCACCAGTGATCCGGGACTAGCGGGAGGAGACACCGGGGAGCTGTTTTTT	CATSDPGLAGGDTGELFF
TRBJ2-3	TRBV7-3	-	-	TGTGCCAGCAGCTTAGGGAGGGGGCGTCCGCAGTATTTT	CASSLGRGRPQYF
TRBJ2-3	TRBV24-1	-	-	TGTGCCCCCAGTGAGTTCACAGGTACGCAGTATTTT	CAPSEFTGTQYF
TRBJ2-6	TRBV19	TRBD2	-	TGTGCCAGTAGCGAGTCGGGGGGTGGGGCCAACGTCCTGACTTTC	CASSESGGGANVLTF
TRBJ1-1	TRBV24-1	-	many	TGTGCCACCAGTGACAGACTGAACACTGAAGCTTTCTTT	CATSDRLNTEAFF
TRBJ1-2	TRBV19	-	once	TGTGCCAGTAGCCCCGGGGTTGCGGATGGCTACACCTTC	CASSPGVADGYTF
TRBJ2-7	TRBV19	-	many	TGTGCCAGTAGTATTGGACGGTACTACGAGCAGTACTTC	CASSIGRYYEQYF
TRBJ1-1	TRBV7-2	-	-	TGTGCCAGCAGCTTAGCCTCACTCGTAGCTACTGAAGCTTTCTTT	CASSLASLVATEAFF
TRBJ1-2	TRBV29-1	-	many	TGCAGCGTTGAAGGCCAGGGAATTAAGAGTGGCTACACCTTC	CSVEGQGIKSGYTF
TRBJ1-6	TRBV9	-	few	TGTGCCAGCAGCGCCTATGGGGGCAATTCACCCCTCCACTTT	CASSAYGGNSPLHF
TRBJ2-5	TRBV20-1	TRBD2	-	TGCAGTGCTAGTGGGGAGGGTTTAGAGACCCAGTACTTC	CSASGEGLETQYF
TRBJ1-6	TRBV2	-	-	TGTGCCAGCAGGGCGGACAGTAATTCACCCCTCCACTTT	CASRADSNSPLHF
TRBJ1-2	TRBV6-2/TRBV6-3	TRBD1	many	TGTGCCAGCAGTTTCCTAGGACAGGGGAACTATGGCTACACCTTC	CASSFLGQGNYGYTF
TRBJ2-7	TRBV25-1	TRBD1	once	TGTGCCAGCAGCGCCAATTGGGGGACAGGGCCCTACGAGCAGTACTTC	CASSANWGTGPYEQYF